This T cell receptor (beta chain) emerged from a study of blood T cell repertoires in COVID-19. Study information: The United States, Italy and Spain provided the acute and convalescent COVID-19 samples. PBMCs, B-cell-depleted T cells, or T cells were the source of the cDNA or gDNA that made up the material.

With 5 bases clipped from V and 6 bases from J, the junction kept 3 bases outside the gene matches. The CDR3 totals 14 residues. Germline assignment: CDR1 SEHNR and CDR2 FQNEAQ (reference sequence). How the authors handled the data: Amplification from reference gene primers served as the basis for estimated nucleated cell counts. Sequencing was performed with immunoSEQ multiplex PCR; in TCRdb, only in-frame clones are kept and a portion is missing. The V and J calls and clone size come from that table; D and trimming were worked out from the DNA. The table has about 43,000 clones, about 85% seen once; the top ten hold approximately 10%.

The chain carries TRBV7-9 and TRBJ2-2; 10 bases fit TRBD1. The material sequenced was peripheral blood. The sequence was collected from a woman over 75 with active COVID-19. The chain's CDR3 is CASSRGQGAGELFF. In DNA form, the CDR3 reads TGTGCCAGCAGCCGCGGACAGGGGGCCGGGGAGCTGTTTTTT.